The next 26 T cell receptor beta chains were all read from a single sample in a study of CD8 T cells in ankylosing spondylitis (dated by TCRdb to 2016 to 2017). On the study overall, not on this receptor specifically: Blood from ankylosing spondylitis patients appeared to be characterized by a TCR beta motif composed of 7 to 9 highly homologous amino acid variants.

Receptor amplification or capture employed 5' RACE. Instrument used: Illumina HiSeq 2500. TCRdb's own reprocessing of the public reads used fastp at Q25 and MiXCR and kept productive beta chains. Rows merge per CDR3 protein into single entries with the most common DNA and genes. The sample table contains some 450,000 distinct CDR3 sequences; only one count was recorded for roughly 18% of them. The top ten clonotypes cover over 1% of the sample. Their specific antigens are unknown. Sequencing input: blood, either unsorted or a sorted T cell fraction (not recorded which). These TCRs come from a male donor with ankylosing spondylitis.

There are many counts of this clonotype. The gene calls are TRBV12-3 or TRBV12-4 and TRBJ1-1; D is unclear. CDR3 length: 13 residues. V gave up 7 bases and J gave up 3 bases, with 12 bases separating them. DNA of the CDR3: TGTGCCAGCAAGGCCGCGGACCACACTGAAGCTTTCTTT. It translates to CASKAADHTEAFF.

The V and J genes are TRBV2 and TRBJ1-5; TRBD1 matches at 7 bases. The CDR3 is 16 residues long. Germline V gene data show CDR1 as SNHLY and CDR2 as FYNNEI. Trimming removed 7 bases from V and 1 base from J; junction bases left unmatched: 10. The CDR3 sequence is CASKLQGGKSNQPQHF. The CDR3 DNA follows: TGTGCCAGCAAACTGCAGGGGGGCAAAAGCAATCAGCCCCAGCATTTT.

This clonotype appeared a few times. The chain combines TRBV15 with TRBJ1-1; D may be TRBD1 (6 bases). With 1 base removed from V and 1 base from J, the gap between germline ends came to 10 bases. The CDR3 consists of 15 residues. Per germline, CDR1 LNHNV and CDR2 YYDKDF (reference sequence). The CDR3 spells CATSRVRTANTEAFF. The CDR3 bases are TGTGCCACCAGCAGAGTTCGGACAGCGAACACTGAAGCTTTCTTT.

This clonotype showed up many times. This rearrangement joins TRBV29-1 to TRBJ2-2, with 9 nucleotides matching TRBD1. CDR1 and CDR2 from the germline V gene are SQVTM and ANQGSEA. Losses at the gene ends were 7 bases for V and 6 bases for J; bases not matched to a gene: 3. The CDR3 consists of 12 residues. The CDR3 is CSADRGSGELFF. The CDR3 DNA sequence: TGCAGCGCGGACAGGGGCTCCGGGGAGCTGTTTTTT.

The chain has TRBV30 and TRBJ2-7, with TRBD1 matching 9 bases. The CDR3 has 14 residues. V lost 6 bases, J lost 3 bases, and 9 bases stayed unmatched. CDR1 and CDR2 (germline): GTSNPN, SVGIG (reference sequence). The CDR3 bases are TGTGCCTGCCGATCCGGGACAGGGAGCTACGAGCAGTACTTC. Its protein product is CACRSGTGSYEQYF.

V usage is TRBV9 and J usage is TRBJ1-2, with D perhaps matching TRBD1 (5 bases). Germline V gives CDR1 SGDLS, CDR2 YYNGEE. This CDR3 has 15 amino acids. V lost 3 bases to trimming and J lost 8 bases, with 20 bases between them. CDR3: CASSATGQGTGGYTF. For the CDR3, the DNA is TGTGCCAGCAGCGCCACAGGCCAGGGAACGGGCGGCTACACCTTC.

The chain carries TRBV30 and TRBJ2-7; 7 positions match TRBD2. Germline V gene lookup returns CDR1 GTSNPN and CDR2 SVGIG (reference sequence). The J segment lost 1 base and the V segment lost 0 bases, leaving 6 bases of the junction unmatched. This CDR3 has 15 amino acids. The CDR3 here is CAWSVGLADSYEQYF. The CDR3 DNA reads TGTGCCTGGAGTGTAGGTCTAGCGGATTCCTACGAGCAGTACTTC.

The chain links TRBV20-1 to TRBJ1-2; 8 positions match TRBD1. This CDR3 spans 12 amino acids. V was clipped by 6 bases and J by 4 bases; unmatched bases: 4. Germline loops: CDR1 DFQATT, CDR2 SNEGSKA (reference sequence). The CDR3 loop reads CSATGVGYGYTF. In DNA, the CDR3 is TGCAGTGCGACAGGGGTGGGCTATGGCTACACCTTC.

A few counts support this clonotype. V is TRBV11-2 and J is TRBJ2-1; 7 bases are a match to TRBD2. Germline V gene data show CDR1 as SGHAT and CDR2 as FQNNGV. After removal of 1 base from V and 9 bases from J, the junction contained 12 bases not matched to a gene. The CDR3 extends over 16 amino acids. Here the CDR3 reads CASSLGGRGARGEQFF. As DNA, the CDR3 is TGTGCCAGCAGCTTAGGGGGGAGGGGTGCGCGTGGTGAGCAGTTCTTC.

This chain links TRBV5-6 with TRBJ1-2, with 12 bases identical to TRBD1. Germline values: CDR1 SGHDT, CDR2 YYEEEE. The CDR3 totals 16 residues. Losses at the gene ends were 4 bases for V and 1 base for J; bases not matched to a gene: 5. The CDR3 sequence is CASSGTGGLVNYGYTF. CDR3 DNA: TGTGCCAGCAGCGGGACAGGGGGCCTAGTTAACTATGGCTACACCTTC.

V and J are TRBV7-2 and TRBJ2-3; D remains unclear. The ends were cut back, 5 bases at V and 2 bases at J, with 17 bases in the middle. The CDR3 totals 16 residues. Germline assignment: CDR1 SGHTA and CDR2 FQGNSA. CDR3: CASSPMGRVDTDTQYF. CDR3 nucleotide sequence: TGTGCCAGCAGCCCCATGGGTCGGGTGGACACAGATACGCAGTATTTT.

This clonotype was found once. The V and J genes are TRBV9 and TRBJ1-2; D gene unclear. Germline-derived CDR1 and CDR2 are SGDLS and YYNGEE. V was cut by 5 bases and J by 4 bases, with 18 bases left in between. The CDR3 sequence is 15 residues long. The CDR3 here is CASSSLGGTLYGYTF. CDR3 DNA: TGTGCCAGCAGTTCCTTGGGCGGTACTCTCTATGGCTACACCTTC. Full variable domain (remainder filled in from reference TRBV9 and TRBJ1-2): DSGVTQTPKHLITATGQRVTLRCSPRSGDLSVYWYQQSLDQGLQFLIQYYNGEERAKGNILERFSAQQFPDLHSELNLSSLELGDSALYFCASSSLGGTLYGYTFGSGTRLTVV.

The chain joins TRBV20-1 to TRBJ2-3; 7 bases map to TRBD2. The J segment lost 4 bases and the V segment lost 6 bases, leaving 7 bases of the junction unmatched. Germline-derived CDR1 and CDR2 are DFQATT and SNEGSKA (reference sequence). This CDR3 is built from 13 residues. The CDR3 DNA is TGCAGTGCCGAACGGGCGGGAGCAGATACGCAGTATTTT. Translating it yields CSAERAGADTQYF.

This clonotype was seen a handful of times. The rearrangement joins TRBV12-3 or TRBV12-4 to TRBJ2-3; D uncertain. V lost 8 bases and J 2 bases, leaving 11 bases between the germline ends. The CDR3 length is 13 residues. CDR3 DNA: TGTGCCAGCGTATTCTCGATCACAGATACGCAGTATTTT. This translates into CASVFSITDTQYF.

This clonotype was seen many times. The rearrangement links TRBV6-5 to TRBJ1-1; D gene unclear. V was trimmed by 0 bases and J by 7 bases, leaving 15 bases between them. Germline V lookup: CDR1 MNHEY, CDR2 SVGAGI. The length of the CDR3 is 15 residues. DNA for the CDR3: TGTGCCAGCAGTTACTCCGAAACATGGGCCGGTGAAGCTTTCTTT. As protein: CASSYSETWAGEAFF.

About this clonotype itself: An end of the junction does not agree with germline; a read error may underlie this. CDR3 nucleotides: TGTGCCAGCAGTTACTCGATAGAAACCGGGAAAGCGTTC. It translates to CASSYSIETGKAF. The chain carries TRBV6-5 and TRBJ2-7, with D possibly matching TRBD2 (5 bases). Germline CDR1 MNHEY, CDR2 SVGAGI. The CDR3 has 13 residues.

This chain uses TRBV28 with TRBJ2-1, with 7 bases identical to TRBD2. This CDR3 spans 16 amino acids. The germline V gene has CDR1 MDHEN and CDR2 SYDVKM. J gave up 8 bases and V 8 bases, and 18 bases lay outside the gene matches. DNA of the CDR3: TGTGCCAGCCTCCCCGCTGGCGGGAGCGTTCTTTATGAGCAGTTCTTC. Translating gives CASLPAGGSVLYEQFF.

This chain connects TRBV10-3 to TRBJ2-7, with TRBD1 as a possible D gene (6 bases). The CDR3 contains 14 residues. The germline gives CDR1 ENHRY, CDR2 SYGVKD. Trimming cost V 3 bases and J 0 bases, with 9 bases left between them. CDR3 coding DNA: TGTGCCATCAGTGAAGCAGGGGCCTCCTACGAGCAGTACTTC. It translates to CAISEAGASYEQYF.

For the CDR3, the DNA is TGTGCCAGCAGTTTAAAAGGGGAAGGCTATGGCTACACCTTC. Translation gives CASSLKGEGYGYTF. V gene TRBV12-3 or TRBV12-4 combines with J gene TRBJ1-2, with a tentative D call TRBD1 (5 bases). V was trimmed by 2 bases and J by 4 bases, leaving 11 bases between them. The CDR3 is made up of 14 amino acids.

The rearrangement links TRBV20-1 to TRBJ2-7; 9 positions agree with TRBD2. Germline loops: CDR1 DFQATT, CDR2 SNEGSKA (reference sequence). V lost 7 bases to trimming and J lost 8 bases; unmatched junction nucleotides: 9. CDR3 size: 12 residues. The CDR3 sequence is CSVMGLALKQYF. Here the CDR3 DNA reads TGCAGTGTAATGGGACTAGCACTCAAGCAGTACTTC.

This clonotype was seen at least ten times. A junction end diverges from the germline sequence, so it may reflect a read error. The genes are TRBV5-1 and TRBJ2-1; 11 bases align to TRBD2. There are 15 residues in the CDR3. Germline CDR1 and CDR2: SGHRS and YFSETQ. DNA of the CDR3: TGTGCCAGCAGTTTACTAGCGGGAGCGTACAATGAGCAGTTCTTC. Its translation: CASSLLAGAYNEQFF.

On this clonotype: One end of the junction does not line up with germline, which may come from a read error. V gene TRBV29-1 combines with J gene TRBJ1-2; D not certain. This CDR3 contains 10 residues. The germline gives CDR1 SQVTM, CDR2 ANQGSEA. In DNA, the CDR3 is TGCAGCGTTGGGGGAGATGGCCACACCTTC. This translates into CSVGGDGHTF. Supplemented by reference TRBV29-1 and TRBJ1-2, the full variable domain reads SAVISQKPSRDICQRGTSLTIQCQVDSQVTMMFWYRQQPGQSLTLIATANQGSEATYESGFVIDKFPISRPNLTFSTLTVSNMSPEDSSIYLCSVGGDGHTFGSGTRLTVV.

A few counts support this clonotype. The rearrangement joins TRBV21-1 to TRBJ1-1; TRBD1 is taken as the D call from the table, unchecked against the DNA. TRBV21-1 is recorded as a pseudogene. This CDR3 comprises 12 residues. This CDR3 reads CARGTPDTEAFF. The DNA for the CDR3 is TGTGCCAGGGGGACGCCCGACACTGAAGCTTTCTTT.

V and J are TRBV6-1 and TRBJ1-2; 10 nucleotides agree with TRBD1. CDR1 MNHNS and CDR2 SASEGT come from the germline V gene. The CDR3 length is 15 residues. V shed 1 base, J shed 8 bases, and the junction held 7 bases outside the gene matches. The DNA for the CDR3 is TGTGCCAGCAGTGAAGGGGGGACAGGGGCTAGGGGCTACACCTTC. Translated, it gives CASSEGGTGARGYTF.

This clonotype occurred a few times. The CDR3 spells CASSEYGGAGETQYF. The CDR3, as DNA: TGTGCCAGCAGTGAATACGGGGGGGCGGGAGAGACCCAGTACTTC. J is TRBJ2-5 and V is TRBV6-1; 8 nucleotides match TRBD2. The germline gives CDR1 MNHNS, CDR2 SASEGT. This CDR3 contains 15 residues. The V gene end was trimmed by 2 bases and the J gene end by 4 bases; junction bases not matched to a gene: 6.

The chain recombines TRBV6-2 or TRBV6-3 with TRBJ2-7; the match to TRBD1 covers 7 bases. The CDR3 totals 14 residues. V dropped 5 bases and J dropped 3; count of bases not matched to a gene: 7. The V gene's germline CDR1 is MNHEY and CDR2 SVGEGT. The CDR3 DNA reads TGTGCCAGCAGTCGGGACAGATCGGGCTACGAGCAGTACTTC. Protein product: CASSRDRSGYEQYF.